This paragraph reports one T cell receptor (beta chain). Its cognate antigen is unknown. The data were obtained in a study of Ad26.COV2.S vaccination and SARS-CoV-2 variants. The wider study: A participant enrolled in the COV1001 Ad26.COV2.S trial arm provided the sample. Study-wide findings and caveats: TCR breadth and depth estimates may have understated total T cell responses. Comparable non-spike TCR breadth was observed in vaccine and placebo recipients. Vaccinees showed greater spike-specific TCR breadth than placebo recipients.

Germline loops: CDR1 LGHNA, CDR2 YNFKEQ. Unmatched junction bases numbered 8, after V lost 1 base and J lost 4 bases. This CDR3 has 17 residues. TCRdb's copy holds only in-frame clones and misses some; the assay was immunoSEQ multiplex PCR. The sample lists 350,000 to 550,000 clones, approximately 92% occurring once. Treatment: roughly 18 received Ad26.COV2.S at low or high dose, single or two shots; a few received placebo; per-sample allocation not given. Sampling was done on day 63 after the first vaccine or placebo injection. The sequence derives from a person aged 18-65 years who received the Ad26.COV2.S COVID-19 vaccine or a placebo. This rearrangement joins TRBV4-2 to TRBJ2-5; 11 positions agree with TRBD2. Sequencing used peripheral blood, obtained in a trial of Ad26.COV2.S vaccine versus placebo. The CDR3 coding sequence is TGTGCCAGCAGCCAAGGACCGTCTAGCGGGAGGACAGAGACCCAGTACTTC. It codes for CASSQGPSSGRTETQYF.